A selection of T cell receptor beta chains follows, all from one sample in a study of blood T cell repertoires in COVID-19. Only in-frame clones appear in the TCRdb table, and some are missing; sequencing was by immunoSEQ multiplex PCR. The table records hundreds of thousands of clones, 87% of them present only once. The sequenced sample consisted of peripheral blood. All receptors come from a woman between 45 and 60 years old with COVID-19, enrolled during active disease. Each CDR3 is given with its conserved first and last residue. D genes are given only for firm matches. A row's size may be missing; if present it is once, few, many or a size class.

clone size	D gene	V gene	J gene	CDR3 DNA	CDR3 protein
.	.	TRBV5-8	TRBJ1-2	TGTGCCAGCAGTACCGGAGACTATGGCTACACCTTC	CASSTGDYGYTF
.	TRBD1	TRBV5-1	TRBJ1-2	TGCGCCAGCAGCTTGGTAGCCCGACAGGGTATCTATGGCTACACCTTC	CASSLVARQGIYGYTF
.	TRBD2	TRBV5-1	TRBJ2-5	TGCGCCAGCAGCTTGGATAGCGGGAGGGCCGGAAAGACCCAGTACTTC	CASSLDSGRAGKTQYF
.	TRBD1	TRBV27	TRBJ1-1	TGTGCCAGCAGTTTATCGCAGGACAGGGGGCTCGGCACTGAAGCTTTCTTT	CASSLSQDRGLGTEAFF
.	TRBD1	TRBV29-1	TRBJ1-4	TGCAGCGTTGTCTCGACAGGGGATGAAAAACTGTTTTTT	CSVVSTGDEKLFF
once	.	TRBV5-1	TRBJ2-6	TGCGCCAGCAGTGGCACAGGCTCTGGGGCCAACGTCCTGACTTTC	CASSGTGSGANVLTF
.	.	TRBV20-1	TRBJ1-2	TGCAGTGCTACTAGCAACTATGGCTACACCTTC	CSATSNYGYTF
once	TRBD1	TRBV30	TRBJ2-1	TGTGCCTGGAGTCTAAAAAGGACAGGATGGAATGAGCAGTTCTTC	CAWSLKRTGWNEQFF
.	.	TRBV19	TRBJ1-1	TGTGCCAGTAGCCCTCCTAGGAGAGGAGCTTTCTTT	CASSPPRRGAFF
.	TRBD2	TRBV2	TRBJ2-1	TGTGCCAGCACCCCGGGGGTAGCGGGACTTAATGAGCAGTTCTTC	CASTPGVAGLNEQFF
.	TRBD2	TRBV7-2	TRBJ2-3	TGTGCCAGCAGCTTAATGGCGGGAGCCACAGATACGCAGTATTTT	CASSLMAGATDTQYF
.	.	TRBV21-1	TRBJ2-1	TGTGCCAGCAGCGGAGTACTTCCTAGGAATGAGCAGTTCTTC	CASSGVLPRNEQFF
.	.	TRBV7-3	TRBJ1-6	TGTGCCAGCAGCTTAATACAGGCCTCACCCCTCCACTTT	CASSLIQASPLHF
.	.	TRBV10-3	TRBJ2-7	TGTGCCATCAGTGACACCTACGAGCAGTACTTC	CAISDTYEQYF
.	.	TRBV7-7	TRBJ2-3	TGTGCTAGCAGCTTATCGCGAGGAAGCACAGATACGCAGTATTTT	CASSLSRGSTDTQYF
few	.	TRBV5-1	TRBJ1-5	TGCGCCAGCAGCTTGGGCGGGTATAGCAATCAGCCCCAGCATTTT	CASSLGGYSNQPQHF
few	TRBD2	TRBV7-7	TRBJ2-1	TGTGCCAGCAGCTCCGGGACTAGCTCATACAATGAGCAGTTCTTC	CASSSGTSSYNEQFF
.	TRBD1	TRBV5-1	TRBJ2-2	TGCGCCAGCAGGACGACAGGGATCAACACCGGGGAGCTGTTTTTT	CASRTTGINTGELFF
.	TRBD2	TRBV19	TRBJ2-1	TGTGCCAGTAGTATAGACGGACTAGCGGGGGGGAATGAGCAGTTCTTC	CASSIDGLAGGNEQFF
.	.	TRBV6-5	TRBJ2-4	TGTGCCAGCAGTTACTTGGACACAGAAGCCAAAAACATTCAGTACTTC	CASSYLDTEAKNIQYF
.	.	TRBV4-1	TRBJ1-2	TGCGCCAGCAGCCAAGGAACAGTAACTAACTATGGCTACACCTTC	CASSQGTVTNYGYTF
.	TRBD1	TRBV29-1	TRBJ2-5	TGCAGCGTTGAGAGGGACAGGGGGCAGGAGACCCAGTACTTC	CSVERDRGQETQYF
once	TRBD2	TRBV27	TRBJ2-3	TGTGCCAGCAGCCGGGGGGACGCCCTCACAGATACGCAGTATTTT	CASSRGDALTDTQYF
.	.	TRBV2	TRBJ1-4	TGTGCCAGCAGTGAAGTGGGAGCGGGTAATGAAAAACTGTTTTTT	CASSEVGAGNEKLFF
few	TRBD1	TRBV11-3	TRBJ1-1	TGTGCCAGCAGCTTAGATGCCCCGGGAACGGGACAGCCTGAAGCTTTCTTT	CASSLDAPGTGQPEAFF
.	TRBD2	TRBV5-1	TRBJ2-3	TGCGCCAGCAGCCCTAGGACTAGCGGGACCACAGATACGCAGTATTTT	CASSPRTSGTTDTQYF
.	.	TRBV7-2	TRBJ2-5	TGTGCCAGCGGTCCTTGGGGGGGCGCCGAGACCCAGTACTTC	CASGPWGGAETQYF
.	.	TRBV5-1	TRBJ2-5	TGCGCCAGCAGCTTAGAAGGGGTGGAGACCCAGTACTTC	CASSLEGVETQYF
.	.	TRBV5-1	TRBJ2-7	TGCGCCAGCAGCTTGGGGGCAGGGGAAGTCGACTACGAGCAGTACTTC	CASSLGAGEVDYEQYF
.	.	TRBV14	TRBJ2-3	TGTGCCAGCAGCCCCGCCGGAGAAGATACGCAGTATTTT	CASSPAGEDTQYF
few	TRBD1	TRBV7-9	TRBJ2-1	TGTGCCAGCGACAGGGGGCTACGTGAGCAGTTCTTC	CASDRGLREQFF
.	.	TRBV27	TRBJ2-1	TGTGCCAGCAGTTTTTACGGTAGGGGTTACAATGAGCAGTTCTTC	CASSFYGRGYNEQFF
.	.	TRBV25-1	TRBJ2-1	TGTGCCAGCAGTGGCCCCATTAGAGGGAATGAGCAGTTCTTC	CASSGPIRGNEQFF
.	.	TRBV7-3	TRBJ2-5	TGTGCCAGCAGCCTCACGAAGGGGGAGACCCAGTACTTC	CASSLTKGETQYF
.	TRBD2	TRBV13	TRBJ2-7	TGTGCCAGCAGCTTTAAACCGTGGGAGGGTAACGAGCAGTACTTC	CASSFKPWEGNEQYF
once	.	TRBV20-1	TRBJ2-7	TGCAGTGCTAGTCGTCCGACAGGAACGACCTACGAGCAGTACTTC	CSASRPTGTTYEQYF
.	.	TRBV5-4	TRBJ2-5	TGTGCCAGCAGCAGCGTGCGGAGCATCCAAGAGACCCAGTACTTC	CASSSVRSIQETQYF
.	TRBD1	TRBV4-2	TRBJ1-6	TGTGCCAGCAGCCAGTTACAGGGGATCCCCCTCCACTTT	CASSQLQGIPLHF
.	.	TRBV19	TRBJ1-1	TGTGCCAGCAGGTCCTCGTCCAGGGATAATGGGGCTTTCTTT	CASRSSSRDNGAFF
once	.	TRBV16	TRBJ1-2	TGTGCCAGCAGCCAAATCCCCTCCGGTCGCGGCTACACCTTC	CASSQIPSGRGYTF